The source of this T cell receptor (beta chain) is a study of a mutant IDH1 vaccine in newly diagnosed glioma. Study context: Vaccination started 4-6 weeks after radiotherapy alone, or with temozolomide cycles. Week 35 was assigned to visit V12, and week 47 was assigned to visit V13.

TCRdb's copy holds only in-frame clones and misses some; the assay was immunoSEQ multiplex PCR. The sample yields about 52,000 clones, approximately 80% seen once. Time point: week 47, end of study. Alongside topical imiquimod, each dose of vaccine comprised 300 ug of mutant IDH1 20-mer peptide. The study enrolled donors with new WHO grade 3 or 4 IDH1-mutant, ATRX-lost astrocytomas. About this clone: The antigen is unknown.

Per germline, CDR1 LNHDA and CDR2 SQIVND (reference sequence). The CDR3 runs 14 residues. With 8 bases removed from V and 3 bases from J, the gap between germline ends came to 16 bases. Findings and limits, study-wide: Any relationship between pseudoprogression and changes in top peripheral T cell clonotypes seemed absent.

Source: PBMCs, taken from a glioma patient whose treatment included an IDH1 peptide vaccine. The rearrangement links TRBV19 to TRBJ1-1, with D uncertain. This clonotype originated in a woman aged 40 to 50 with glioma. Some clones in this sample may be carry-over from other donors' samples. CDR3 residues: CASRVRTEDTEAFF. As DNA, the CDR3 is TGTGCCAGTCGAGTGCGGACGGAGGACACTGAAGCTTTCTTT.